The 23 T cell receptor beta chains below come from one sample, sequenced in a study of CD8 T cells in Susac syndrome. Random hexamers were used to reverse transcribe the RNA input (about 0.5 to 1 ug). TCRdb itself ran the immunoSEQ multiplex PCR reads through MiXCR, one entry per CDR3 protein. The table shows some 120,000 distinct CDR3 sequences, with around 94% occurring only once. Sequenced input: CD8+ T cells from PBMCs. The receptors come from a human donor with Susac syndrome.

The rearrangement links TRBV6-1 to TRBJ2-7; D is undetermined. Per the germline V gene, CDR1 is MNHNS and CDR2 is SASEGT. CDR3 size: 13 residues. The V end lost 4 bases, the J end lost 2 bases, and 9 bases lay between the germline ends. The CDR3 reads CASSASRTYEQYF. In nucleotides, the CDR3 is TGTGCCAGCAGTGCGAGCAGAACCTACGAGCAGTACTTC.

The chain uses TRBV12-3 or TRBV12-4 and TRBJ1-2; D is unclear. The CDR3 totals 12 residues. V was cut by 5 bases and J by 8 bases, with 12 bases left in between. CDR3 coding DNA: TGTGCCAGCAGTACCGGAGGTCGGGGCTACACCTTC. This translates into CASSTGGRGYTF.

The chain has TRBV27 and TRBJ2-3; 12 positions match TRBD2. V lost 6 bases, J lost 1 base, and 8 bases stayed unmatched. CDR1 and CDR2 (germline): MNHEY, SMNVEV (reference sequence). The CDR3 extends over 17 amino acids. Here the CDR3 reads CASSHMRLAGGTDTQYF. DNA of the CDR3: TGTGCCAGCAGCCATATGCGACTAGCGGGGGGCACAGATACGCAGTATTTT.

V gene TRBV3-1 combines with J gene TRBJ2-5; D possibly corresponds to TRBD2 (5 bases). The CDR3 sequence is 15 residues long. Trimming pared 1 base from V and 5 bases from J, leaving 14 bases between. Germline V gives CDR1 LGHDT, CDR2 YNNKEL (reference sequence). CDR3 in amino acids: CASSQVTRSWETQYF. The CDR3 region has the DNA TGTGCCAGCAGCCAAGTTACTAGGTCTTGGGAGACCCAGTACTTC.

V is TRBV11-2 and J is TRBJ2-7, with D maybe TRBD1 (7 bases). The V gene lost 1 base and the J gene lost 5 bases, with 15 bases spanning the gap. The CDR3 is 15 amino acids. CDR1 and CDR2 from the germline V gene are SGHAT and FQNNGV. The CDR3 protein is CASSLVGQGGHEQYF. In nucleotides, the CDR3 is TGTGCCAGCAGCTTAGTGGGGCAGGGGGGCCACGAGCAGTACTTC.

V usage is TRBV30 and J usage is TRBJ2-5; the match to TRBD2 covers 8 bases. With V trimmed by 8 bases and J by 5 bases, 13 bases remained unmatched. CDR3 size: 14 residues. Germline CDR1 and CDR2: GTSNPN and SVGIG (reference sequence). CDR3 amino acids: CALDPGGVIETQYF. CDR3 DNA: TGTGCCCTGGACCCCGGGGGGGTAATCGAGACCCAGTACTTC.

The chain combines TRBV27 with TRBJ1-2, with a tentative D call TRBD1 (5 bases). This CDR3 comprises 13 residues. Trimming took 5 bases from V and 8 from J, leaving 15 bases between them. Germline V CDR1 and CDR2: MNHEY, SMNVEV (reference sequence). Here the CDR3 reads CASSPGGGRGYTF. DNA of the CDR3: TGTGCCAGCAGTCCAGGCGGGGGACGCGGCTACACCTTC.

DNA for the CDR3: TGTGCCAGCAGTTTAGACCCTTACAATGAGCAGTTCTTC. Translation: CASSLDPYNEQFF. V is TRBV6-5 and J is TRBJ2-1; D uncertain. The germline V gene encodes CDR1 MNHEY and CDR2 SVGAGI. V gave up 4 bases and J gave up 4 bases, with 8 bases separating them. This CDR3 has 13 residues.

V usage is TRBV18 and J usage is TRBJ2-2; perhaps TRBD1 as D (5 bases). CDR3 length: 15 residues. Trimming pared 0 bases from V and 1 base from J, leaving 6 bases between. Germline values: CDR1 KGHSH, CDR2 LQKENI. The CDR3, as DNA: TGTGCCAGCTCACCACCTCAGGGGAACACCGGGGAGCTGTTTTTT. This translates into CASSPPQGNTGELFF. The full variable domain, completed using reference TRBV18 and TRBJ2-2, is NAGVMQNPRHLVRRRGQEARLRCSPMKGHSHVYWYRQLPEEGLKFMVYLQKENIIDESGMPKERFSAEFPKEGPSILRIQQVVRGDSAAYFCASSPPQGNTGELFFGEGSRLTVL.

The rearrangement uses TRBV19 and TRBJ1-5; perhaps TRBD1 as D (6 bases). This CDR3 has 16 residues. Trimming cost V 5 bases and J 0 bases, with 14 bases left between them. Germline V gene lookup returns CDR1 LNHDA and CDR2 SQIVND (reference sequence). The CDR3 DNA is TGTGCCAGTAGTTCCACAGGGCTTACTAGCAATCAGCCCCAGCATTTT. Amino acid sequence: CASSSTGLTSNQPQHF.

The chain links TRBV6-5 to TRBJ1-1; no definite D call. Germline CDR1 and CDR2: MNHEY and SVGAGI. Trimming took off 0 bases at V and 5 bases at J, with 10 bases between the two ends. The CDR3 has 14 amino acids. CDR3 residues: CASSYSRRGTEAFF. CDR3 coding DNA: TGTGCCAGCAGTTACTCGAGACGGGGAACTGAAGCTTTCTTT.

The chain carries TRBV15 and TRBJ2-7; 11 bases fit TRBD2. CDR1 and CDR2 (germline): LNHNV, YYDKDF (reference sequence). Unmatched junction bases numbered 7, after V lost 3 bases and J lost 3 bases. The CDR3 covers 16 residues. CDR3 DNA: TGTGCCACCAGCAGCTCTAGCGGGGGGAATCACTACGAGCAGTACTTC. Its translation is CATSSSSGGNHYEQYF. The whole variable domain, filled in from reference TRBV15 and TRBJ2-7, reads DAMVIQNPRYQVTQFGKPVTLSCSQTLNHNVMYWYQQKSSQAPKLLFHYYDKDFNNEADTPDNFQSRRPNTSFCFLDIRSPGLGDTAMYLCATSSSSGGNHYEQYFGPGTRLTVT.

J is TRBJ2-2 and V is TRBV4-3; perhaps TRBD2 as D (6 bases). V gave up 0 bases and J gave up 0 bases, with 8 bases separating them. The germline gives CDR1 LGHNA, CDR2 YSLEER. The CDR3 length is 16 residues. The CDR3 bases are TGCGCCAGCAGCCAAGACCCGGGAGCGAACACCGGGGAGCTGTTTTTT. Translation: CASSQDPGANTGELFF.

The V call is TRBV4-1, the J call TRBJ2-5, with D hard to call. V shed 1 base and J shed 5 bases, with 8 bases lying between them. CDR1 and CDR2 from the germline V gene are MGHRA and YSYEKL. CDR3 length equals 13 residues. This CDR3 reads CASSQAPIETQYF. The CDR3 DNA sequence: TGCGCCAGCAGCCAAGCTCCCATCGAGACCCAGTACTTC.

The chain is built from TRBV6-2 or TRBV6-3 and TRBJ1-1; no clear D. The CDR3 is made up of 15 amino acids. Trimming cost V 6 bases and J 0 bases, with 14 bases left between them. The germline V gene encodes CDR1 MNHEY and CDR2 SVGEGT. The CDR3 loop reads CASRPDTALNTEAFF. The CDR3 DNA sequence: TGTGCCAGCAGGCCCGACACGGCACTGAACACTGAAGCTTTCTTT.

The chain uses TRBV27 and TRBJ1-5; 10 positions match TRBD1. The germline V gene has CDR1 MNHEY and CDR2 SMNVEV (reference sequence). The CDR3 spans 15 residues. With V trimmed by 7 bases and J by 7 bases, 10 bases remained unmatched. In nucleotides, the CDR3 is TGTGCCAGCACCGGGGACAGGGGAGCACGGCAGCCCCAGCATTTT. Protein sequence: CASTGDRGARQPQHF.

In DNA, the CDR3 is TGTGCCAGCAGCCGTCCCAGACAGACATACACAGATACGCAGTATTTT. Amino acids: CASSRPRQTYTDTQYF. The chain links TRBV13 to TRBJ2-3; TRBD1 might be the D (5 bases). The CDR3 length is 16 residues. The germline V and J ends were trimmed by 5 bases and 2 bases, with 17 bases remaining between them. Germline V gives CDR1 PRHDT, CDR2 FYEKMQ (reference sequence). The full variable domain, its missing parts supplied by reference TRBV13 and TRBJ2-3, is AAGVIQSPRHLIKEKRETATLKCYPIPRHDTVYWYQQGPGQDPQFLISFYEKMQSDKGSIPDRFSAQQFSDYHSELNMSSLELGDSALYFCASSRPRQTYTDTQYFGPGTRLTVL.

The gene calls are TRBV29-1 and TRBJ2-6; D perhaps matches TRBD1 (6 bases). The ends were cut back, 5 bases at V and 2 bases at J, with 19 bases in the middle. The length of the CDR3 is 17 residues. Per germline, CDR1 SQVTM and CDR2 ANQGSEA. The DNA of the CDR3 is TGCAGCGTTTGGGAGTACAGGGAAGGCCCTGGGGCCAACGTCCTGACTTTC. Amino acids: CSVWEYREGPGANVLTF. Supplemented by reference TRBV29-1 and TRBJ2-6, the full variable domain reads SAVISQKPSRDICQRGTSLTIQCQVDSQVTMMFWYRQQPGQSLTLIATANQGSEATYESGFVIDKFPISRPNLTFSTLTVSNMSPEDSSIYLCSVWEYREGPGANVLTFGAGSRLTVL.

This clonotype has a single count. The gene calls are TRBV12-3 or TRBV12-4 and TRBJ2-5, with 11 bases aligning to TRBD2. The junction had 8 bases not matched to a gene; V was cut back by 6 bases and J by 5 bases. The CDR3 contains 15 residues. The CDR3 nucleotides are TGTGCCAGCAGCCTAACTAGCGGGGGAGTGGAGACCCAGTACTTC. It yields the protein CASSLTSGGVETQYF.

The chain links TRBV20-1 to TRBJ2-5; 11 bases are a match to TRBD2. Germline V gene data show CDR1 as DFQATT and CDR2 as SNEGSKA (reference sequence). This CDR3 comprises 18 residues. V lost 6 bases and J lost 4; bases outside the gene matches: 19. In DNA form, the CDR3 reads TGCAGTGCCGCCGGGGGGCAACCGGGACTAGCGGCGTTAGAGACCCAGTACTTC. Translation: CSAAGGQPGLAALETQYF.

The CDR3 here is CASSRREGPSEQYF. The DNA of the CDR3 is TGCGCCAGCAGCCGCCGGGAGGGCCCGTCCGAGCAGTACTTC. The chain is built from TRBV4-1 and TRBJ2-7; TRBD2 agrees at 8 bases. The CDR3 length is 14 residues. Unmatched junction bases numbered 8, after V lost 4 bases and J lost 6 bases. Germline V CDR1 and CDR2: MGHRA, YSYEKL.

This rearrangement joins TRBV7-9 to TRBJ2-1; 13 bases are a match to TRBD2. Trimming cost V 8 bases and J 0 bases; bases outside gene matches: 7. Germline lookup yields CDR1 SEHNR and CDR2 FQNEAQ (reference sequence). CDR3 length: 17 amino acids. Written as DNA, the CDR3 is TGTGCCAGCGGCGGACTAGCGGGGGAGAGCTCCTACAATGAGCAGTTCTTC. Its protein is CASGGLAGESSYNEQFF.

J is TRBJ2-3 and V is TRBV12-3 or TRBV12-4; possible D gene TRBD2, 5 bases. Deletions cut 1 base from V and 6 bases from J, with 5 bases between. The CDR3 runs 12 residues. The CDR3 protein is CASSLGRDTQYF. The CDR3 DNA reads TGTGCCAGCAGTTTAGGGAGGGATACGCAGTATTTT.